This TCR beta chain was recorded in a study of cytomegalovirus exposure and HLA in healthy donors. CDR1 is SGHRS and CDR2 is YFSETQ in the germline V gene. The CDR3 covers 14 residues. V lost 4 bases and J lost 10, with 15 bases in between. A multiplex PCR was run with 60 Vbeta primers and 13 Jbeta primers. TCRdb's copy holds only in-frame clones and misses some; the assay was immunoSEQ multiplex PCR. The data show some 210,000 clones, with about 77% seen just once and roughly 2% held by the top ten. Sequencing was performed on PBMCs. The receptor comes from a woman aged 25 to 39 in good health and CMV-seropositive. The J gene is TRBJ1-6, the V gene TRBV5-1; no definite D call. CDR3 protein: CASSPPRGSSPLHF. Here the CDR3 DNA reads TGCGCCAGCAGCCCCCCCCGCGGCTCATCACCCCTCCACTTT.